This TCR beta chain came from a study of blood T cells in healthy people across ages. The ends were cut back, 4 bases at V and 0 bases at J, with 15 bases in the middle. CDR1 and CDR2 (germline): LGHDT, YNNKEL (reference sequence). The CDR3 runs to 16 residues. A second PCR, run for roughly 7 to 12 cycles, used a sample-barcoded 5' primer plus a J-beta primer mix. TCRdb passed the 5' RACE reads through MiXCR, listing each CDR3 protein once. The sample has fewer than 800,000 distinct CDR3 sequences; roughly 21% are singletons. The sample taken for sequencing was blood. The chain recombines TRBV3-1 with TRBJ2-5; D assignment may be TRBD1 or TRBD2 (5 bases each). This receptor was obtained from a man aged 65 to 79 in good health. DNA of the CDR3: TGTGCCAGCAGCCTTCGGGGCTCCGGGGACCAAGAGACCCAGTACTTC. Residues: CASSLRGSGDQETQYF.